The clone carrying this T cell receptor (beta chain) has just one count. Its matching antigen is unknown. This specimen comes from a study of cytomegalovirus exposure and HLA in healthy donors. Whole-study findings and limits: TCR beta sequences reportedly predicted the HLA-A and HLA-B alleles of most subjects accurately. Most CMV-associated TCR beta chains appeared HLA-restricted in a later analysis.

13 Jbeta primers and 60 Vbeta primers were used for the PCR. The protocol was immunoSEQ multiplex PCR, while the TCRdb copy is restricted to in-frame clones and leaves out a portion. The sample lists around 90,000 clones; approximately 86% were seen once. This CDR3 comprises 12 residues. J lost 5 bases, V lost 3 bases, and 1 base had no gene match. Germline CDR1 is KGHSH and CDR2 is LQKENI. Input material: PBMCs. The V and J genes are TRBV18 and TRBJ2-7, with 7 bases identical to TRBD2. The TCR comes from a man aged 25 to 40 in good health and CMV-seropositive. CDR3 nucleotide sequence: TGTGCCAGCTCACCCCGGGAGGACGAGCAGTACTTC. Protein sequence: CASSPREDEQYF.